These 8 T cell receptor beta chains originate from one sample sequenced in a study of T cell responses to AZD1222 COVID-19 vaccine. Clones were read by immunoSEQ multiplex PCR, and TCRdb kept only the in-frame ones, dropping some. The data show over 150,000 clones, over 75% seen once. This sample comprised peripheral blood, obtained on day 0 of AZD1222 vaccination. The source is an adult in good health.

V usage is TRBV6-1 and J usage is TRBJ2-5; D may correspond to TRBD1 or TRBD2 (5 bases each). V was cut by 3 bases and J by 1 base, with 6 bases left in between. The CDR3 spans 13 residues. From germline, CDR1 is MNHNS and CDR2 SASEGT. The CDR3 is CASSEGPQETQYF. CDR3 bases: TGTGCCAGCAGTGAGGGACCCCAAGAGACCCAGTACTTC.

With respect to this clone: Other DNA sequences of this sample code for an identical CDR3. J is TRBJ2-3 and V is TRBV5-4; D gene ambiguous. Germline V gene data show CDR1 as SGHNT and CDR2 as YYREEE (reference sequence). V shed 1 base and J shed 0 bases, with 0 bases lying between them. The CDR3 has 12 amino acids. CDR3 region: CASSLSTDTQYF. Written as DNA, the CDR3 is TGTGCCAGCAGCTTGAGCACAGATACGCAGTATTTT.

The V call is TRBV5-6, the J call TRBJ2-7, with D perhaps TRBD1 (6 bases). CDR1 SGHDT and CDR2 YYEEEE come from the germline V gene. Trimming left V 3 bases short and J 6 bases short, with 13 bases between. This CDR3 has 13 amino acids. Here the CDR3 reads CASSSRGLFEQYF. In DNA form, the CDR3 reads TGTGCCAGCAGCTCCAGGGGTCTTTTCGAGCAGTACTTC. Supplemented by reference TRBV5-6 and TRBJ2-7, the full variable domain reads DAGVTQSPTHLIKTRGQQVTLRCSPKSGHDTVSWYQQALGQGPQFIFQYYEEEERQRGNFPDRFSGHQFPNYSSELNVNALLLGDSALYLCASSSRGLFEQYFGPGTRLTVT.

This clone was seen just once. The chain is built from TRBV9 and TRBJ2-1; 8 bases align to TRBD1. From germline, CDR1 is SGDLS and CDR2 YYNGEE. The CDR3 consists of 15 residues. Trimming took 1 base from V and 8 from J; bases not matched to a gene: 8. CDR3 loop: CASSVSGQGNHEQFF. CDR3 DNA: TGTGCCAGCAGCGTAAGCGGACAGGGTAACCATGAGCAGTTCTTC. Complete variable domain (other parts from reference TRBV9 and TRBJ2-1): DSGVTQTPKHLITATGQRVTLRCSPRSGDLSVYWYQQSLDQGLQFLIQYYNGEERAKGNILERFSAQQFPDLHSELNLSSLELGDSALYFCASSVSGQGNHEQFFGPGTRLTVL.

The J gene is TRBJ2-7, the V gene TRBV6-2 or TRBV6-3, with D possibly being TRBD1 or TRBD2 (5 bases each). The CDR3 has 16 amino acids. The V end was cut by 4 bases, the J end by 0 bases, with 16 bases between. Germline V gene data show CDR1 as MNHEY and CDR2 as SVGEGT. CDR3: CASSSTGKGHSYEQYF. In nucleotides, the CDR3 is TGTGCCAGCAGTTCTACCGGGAAGGGGCACTCCTACGAGCAGTACTTC.

The V and J genes are TRBV6-5 and TRBJ1-2; D might be TRBD1 (6 bases). Per germline, CDR1 MNHEY and CDR2 SVGAGI. CDR3 size: 13 residues. V lost 6 bases, J lost 6 bases, and 14 bases lay in between. The CDR3 DNA reads as TGTGCCAGCAGCCTCACCGGGGGGCATGGCTACACCTTC. Its translation is CASSLTGGHGYTF.

The chain is built from TRBV7-9 and TRBJ1-4, with D hard to call. The CDR3 has 14 amino acids. Germline CDR1 is SEHNR and CDR2 is FQNEAQ (reference sequence). V lost 4 bases, J lost 3 bases, and 9 bases lay in between. The CDR3 DNA is TGTGCCAGCAGCTCCACTGGAGCTAATGAAAAACTGTTTTTT. Translated, it gives CASSSTGANEKLFF.

The chain is built from TRBV6-2 or TRBV6-3 and TRBJ1-4, with no clear D. CDR1 is MNHEY, CDR2 SVGEGT, per germline. V was cut by 2 bases and J by 3 bases, with 10 bases left in between. This CDR3 spans 15 amino acids. CDR3 DNA sequence: TGTGCCAGCAGTTACGGGCAGGCGGCTAATGAAAAACTGTTTTTT. This encodes CASSYGQAANEKLFF.